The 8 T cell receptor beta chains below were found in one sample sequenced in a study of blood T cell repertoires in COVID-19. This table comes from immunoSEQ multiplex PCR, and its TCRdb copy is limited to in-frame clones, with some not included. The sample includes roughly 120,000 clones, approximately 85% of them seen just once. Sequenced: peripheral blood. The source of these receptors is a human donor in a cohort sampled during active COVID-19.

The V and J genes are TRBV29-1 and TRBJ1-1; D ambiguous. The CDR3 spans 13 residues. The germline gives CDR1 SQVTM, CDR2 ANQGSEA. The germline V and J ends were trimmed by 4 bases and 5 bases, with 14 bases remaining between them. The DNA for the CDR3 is TGCAGCGTTGGACGGCCGGGTGGGACTGAAGCTTTCTTT. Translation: CSVGRPGGTEAFF.

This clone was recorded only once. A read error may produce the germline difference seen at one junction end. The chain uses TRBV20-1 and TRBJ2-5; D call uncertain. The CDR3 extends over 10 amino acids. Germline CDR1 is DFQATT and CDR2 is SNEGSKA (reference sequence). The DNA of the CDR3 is TGCAGTGCACGTAAAGAGTCCCAGTACTTC. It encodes CSARKESQYF.

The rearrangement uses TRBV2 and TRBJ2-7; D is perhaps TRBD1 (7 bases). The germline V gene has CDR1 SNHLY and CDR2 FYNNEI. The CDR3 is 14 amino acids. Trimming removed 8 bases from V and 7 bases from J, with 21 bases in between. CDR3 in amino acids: CASGQSGGLGEQYF. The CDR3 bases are TGTGCCAGCGGACAGTCAGGGGGGTTGGGGGAGCAGTACTTC. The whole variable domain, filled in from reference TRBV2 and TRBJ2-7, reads EPEVTQTPSHQVTQMGQEVILRCVPISNHLYFYWYRQILGQKVEFLVSFYNNEISEKSEIFDDQFSVERPDGSNFTLKIRSTKLEDSAMYFCASGQSGGLGEQYFGPGTRLTVT.

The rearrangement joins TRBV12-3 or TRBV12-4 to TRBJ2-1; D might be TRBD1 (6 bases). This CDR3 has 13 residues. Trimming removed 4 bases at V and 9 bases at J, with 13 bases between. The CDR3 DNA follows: TGTGCCAGCAGTTGGGGCAGGGGTAGTGAGCAGTTCTTC. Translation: CASSWGRGSEQFF.

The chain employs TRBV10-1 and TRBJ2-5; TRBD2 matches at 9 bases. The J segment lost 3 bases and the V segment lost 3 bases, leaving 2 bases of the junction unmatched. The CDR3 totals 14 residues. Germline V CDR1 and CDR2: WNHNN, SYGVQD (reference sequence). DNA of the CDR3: TGCGCCAGCAGTGACAGCGGGGGGAAAGAGACCCAGTACTTC. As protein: CASSDSGGKETQYF.

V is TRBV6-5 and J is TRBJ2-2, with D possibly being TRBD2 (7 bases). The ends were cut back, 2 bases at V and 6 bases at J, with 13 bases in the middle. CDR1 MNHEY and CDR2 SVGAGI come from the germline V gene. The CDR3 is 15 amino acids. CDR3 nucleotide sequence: TGTGCCAGCAGTTACGCCCCGGGGGGCCCCGGGGAGCTGTTTTTT. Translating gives CASSYAPGGPGELFF.

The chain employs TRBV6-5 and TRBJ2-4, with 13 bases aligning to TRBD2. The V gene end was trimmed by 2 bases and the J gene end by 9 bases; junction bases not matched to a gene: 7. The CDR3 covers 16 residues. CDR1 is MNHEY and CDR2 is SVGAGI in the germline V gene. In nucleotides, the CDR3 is TGTGCCAGCAGTTACCAAAGGACTAGCGGGGGCGGCATTCAGTACTTC. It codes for CASSYQRTSGGGIQYF.

The CDR3 bases are TGTGCCAGTAGTGCCGGGGGGGTTGGGGCCAACGTCCTGACTTTC. Translating it yields CASSAGGVGANVLTF. The rearrangement uses TRBV19 and TRBJ2-6; 8 bases agree with TRBD2. The CDR3 is 15 amino acids. Germline loops: CDR1 LNHDA, CDR2 SQIVND (reference sequence). The V and J ends lost 5 bases and 3 bases, in that order; junction bases with no gene match: 3.